This TCR beta chain is drawn from a study of shared T cell receptors in the human thymus. Germline CDR1 and CDR2: SGHRS and YFSETQ. CDR3 length: 17 residues. The V and J ends lost 0 bases and 1 base, in that order; junction bases with no gene match: 7. Some clones are missing from TCRdb's copy, which holds only in-frame ones; the method was immunoSEQ multiplex PCR. The sample consists of 700,000 or so clones, 75% to 90% of them appearing once. This sample was also put to use in a study of human thymus T cells. As that report states: Healthy Finnish infants undergoing corrective surgery for congenital heart defects provided the donor material. During corrective heart surgery, resections were taken, and the thymus tissue came from them. Gene usage (both V and J) appeared biased in thymic and blood repertoires. Among unrelated individuals, related research reported thymic repertoires that overlapped highly.

J is TRBJ2-5 and V is TRBV5-1; TRBD2 aligns across 9 bases. The sequencing sample was made of thymocytes. This sequence originates from a girl under three years old with a congenital heart defect. In nucleotides, the CDR3 is TGCGCCAGCAGCTTGGCCGGGTCTAGCGGGACCCAAGAGACCCAGTACTTC. This sequence encodes CASSLAGSSGTQETQYF.